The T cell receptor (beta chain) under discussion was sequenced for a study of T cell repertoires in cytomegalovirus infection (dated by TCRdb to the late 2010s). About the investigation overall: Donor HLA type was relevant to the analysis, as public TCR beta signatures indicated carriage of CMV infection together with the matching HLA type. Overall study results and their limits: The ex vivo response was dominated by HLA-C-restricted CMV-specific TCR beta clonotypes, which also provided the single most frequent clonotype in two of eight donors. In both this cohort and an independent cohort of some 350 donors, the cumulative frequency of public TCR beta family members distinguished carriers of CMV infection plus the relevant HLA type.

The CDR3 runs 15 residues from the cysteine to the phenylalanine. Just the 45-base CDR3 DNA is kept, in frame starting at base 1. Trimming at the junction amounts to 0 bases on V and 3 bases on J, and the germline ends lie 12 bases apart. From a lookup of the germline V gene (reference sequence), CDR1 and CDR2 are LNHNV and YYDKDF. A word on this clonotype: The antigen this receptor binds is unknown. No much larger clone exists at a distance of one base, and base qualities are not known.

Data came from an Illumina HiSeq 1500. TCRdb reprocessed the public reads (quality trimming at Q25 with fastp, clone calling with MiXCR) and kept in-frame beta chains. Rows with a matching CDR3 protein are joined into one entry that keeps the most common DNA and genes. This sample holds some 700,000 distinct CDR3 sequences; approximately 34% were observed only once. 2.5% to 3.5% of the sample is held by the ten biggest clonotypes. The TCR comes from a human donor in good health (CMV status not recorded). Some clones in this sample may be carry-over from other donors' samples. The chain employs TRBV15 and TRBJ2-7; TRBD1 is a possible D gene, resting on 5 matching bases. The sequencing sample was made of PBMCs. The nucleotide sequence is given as TGTGCCACCAGCAGAGATGACAGCCGCTTCTACGAGCAGTACTTC. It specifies CATSRDDSRFYEQYF.